The clone carrying this TCR beta chain was recorded once. Antigen specificity is unknown. The record originates from a study of T cells in Graves' hyperthyroidism and ophthalmopathy. Points from the study as a whole: With a median lead of about six months before onset, the model predicted ophthalmopathy.

RNA transcripts served as the template for amplifying TCR beta CDR3 regions. First-round RT-PCR with HTBI primers amplified the TCR CDR3 region. TCRdb re-analysed the multiplex PCR reads in MiXCR, keeping a single row per CDR3 protein. The sample has a few hundred thousand distinct CDR3 sequences, around 45% seen once; the top ten hold approximately 8.4%. The study left out patients who had uncontrolled infection, other autoimmune disease, pregnancy or lactation. Diagnostic assessment was based on clinical symptoms, serum thyroxine and TRAb, thyroid ultrasound and orbital computed tomography. This CDR3 is built from 15 residues. The germline CDR1 and CDR2 sequences are SGHVS and FNYEAQ. Unmatched junction bases numbered 8, after V lost 6 bases and J lost 1 base.

The source is a woman aged 18-29 years with Graves' hyperthyroidism. The chain has TRBV7-6 and TRBJ1-2, with TRBD1 matching 7 bases. The sequencing sample was made of peripheral blood or thyroid tissue (not recorded which). The CDR3 DNA reads as TGTGCCAGCAGTTCCGGGACAGAGGATAACTATGGCTACACCTTC. Translated: CASSSGTEDNYGYTF.